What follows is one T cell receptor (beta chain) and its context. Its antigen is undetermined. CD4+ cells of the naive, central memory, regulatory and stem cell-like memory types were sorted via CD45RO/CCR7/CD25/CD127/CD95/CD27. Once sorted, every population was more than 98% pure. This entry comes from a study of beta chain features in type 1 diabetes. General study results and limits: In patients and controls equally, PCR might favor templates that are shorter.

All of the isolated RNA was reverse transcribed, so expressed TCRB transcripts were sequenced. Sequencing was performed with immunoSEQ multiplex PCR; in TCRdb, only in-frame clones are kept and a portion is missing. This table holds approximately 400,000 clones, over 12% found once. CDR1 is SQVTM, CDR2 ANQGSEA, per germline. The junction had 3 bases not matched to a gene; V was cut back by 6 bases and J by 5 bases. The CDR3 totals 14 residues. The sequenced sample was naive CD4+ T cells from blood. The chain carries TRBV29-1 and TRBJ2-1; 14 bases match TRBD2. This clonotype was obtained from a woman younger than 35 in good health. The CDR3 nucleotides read TGCAGCGTCGGGACTAGCGGGAGAAACAATGAGCAGTTCTTC. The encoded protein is CSVGTSGRNNEQFF.